Following are 22 T cell receptor beta chains from one sample sequenced in a study of blood T cell repertoires in COVID-19. TCRdb's copy holds only in-frame clones and misses some; the assay was immunoSEQ multiplex PCR. The sample lists a few hundred thousand clones; around 83% were seen once. Sequencing used peripheral blood. All receptors derive from a man aged 18-30 years with active or convalescent COVID-19.

This rearrangement joins TRBV11-2 to TRBJ1-2, with D maybe TRBD1 (5 bases). The V gene lost 4 bases and the J gene lost 7 bases, with 16 bases spanning the gap. This CDR3 contains 14 residues. The germline V gene has CDR1 SGHAT and CDR2 FQNNGV. The chain's CDR3 is CASSYGTGISGYTF. The CDR3, as DNA: TGTGCCAGCAGCTACGGGACTGGGATATCTGGCTACACCTTC.

The J gene is TRBJ1-5, the V gene TRBV18; the match to TRBD1 covers 7 bases. V was pared by 2 bases and J by 4 bases, with 8 bases of the junction left unmatched. Germline CDR1 reads KGHSH; CDR2 reads LQKENI. The CDR3 is made up of 16 amino acids. CDR3 loop: CASSPAYRGRNQPQHF. The CDR3, as DNA: TGTGCCAGCTCACCAGCGTACAGGGGCAGGAATCAGCCCCAGCATTTT.

The V and J genes are TRBV18 and TRBJ2-7, with a tentative D call TRBD1 (5 bases). The germline V gene encodes CDR1 KGHSH and CDR2 LQKENI. V was shortened by 2 bases and J by 0 bases, with 14 bases between the two germline ends. CDR3 length equals 16 residues. The CDR3 loop reads CASSPSGPIHSYEQYF. The CDR3 nucleotides read TGTGCCAGCTCACCATCAGGGCCAATACACTCCTACGAGCAGTACTTC.

V gene TRBV9 combines with J gene TRBJ2-2; D possibly corresponds to TRBD1 (8 bases). CDR3 length equals 15 residues. Trimming left V 5 bases short and J 7 bases short, with 18 bases between. The germline V gene encodes CDR1 SGDLS and CDR2 YYNGEE. The CDR3 region has the DNA TGTGCCAGCAGTTCCAGACAGGGGAGGGACGGGGAGCTGTTTTTT. Translating gives CASSSRQGRDGELFF.

The chain couples TRBV7-9 to TRBJ2-5, with a weak D call TRBD1 (6 bases). This CDR3 has 13 amino acids. Trimming shortened V by 5 bases and J by 9 bases, and 16 bases separated the two germline ends. Germline assignment: CDR1 SEHNR and CDR2 FQNEAQ (reference sequence). CDR3 region: CASSLGAGQAQYF. The CDR3 nucleotides read TGTGCCAGCAGCCTGGGGGCCGGCCAAGCCCAGTACTTC.

This clone was recorded many times. The chain links TRBV4-2 to TRBJ2-2, with D maybe TRBD1 (6 bases). V shed 1 base and J shed 0 bases, with 6 bases lying between them. CDR1 and CDR2 (germline): LGHNA, YNFKEQ. The CDR3 runs 15 residues. The CDR3 bases are TGTGCCAGCAGCCAAGGGGACACGAACACCGGGGAGCTGTTTTTT. This gives the protein CASSQGDTNTGELFF.

This chain connects TRBV30 to TRBJ1-1, with D hard to call. CDR1 and CDR2 (germline): GTSNPN, SVGIG (reference sequence). V shed 5 bases and J shed 1 base, with 5 bases lying between them. The CDR3 totals 11 residues. The CDR3 nucleotides are TGTGCCTGGGCAGAGAACACTGAAGCTTTCTTT. The encoded protein is CAWAENTEAFF.

The chain couples TRBV12-5 to TRBJ2-3; 10 nucleotides align to TRBD1. Germline V gene lookup returns CDR1 LGHNT and CDR2 FRNRAP. The CDR3 has 15 residues. V was pared by 6 bases and J by 5 bases, with 8 bases of the junction left unmatched. CDR3 sequence: CASGPGTGVVDTQYF. The DNA of the CDR3 is TGTGCTAGTGGACCAGGGACAGGGGTGGTAGATACGCAGTATTTT.

The V call is TRBV5-8, the J call TRBJ1-3; D unresolved. This CDR3 spans 13 amino acids. In germline, CDR1 is SGHTS, CDR2 YDEGEE. For the CDR3, the DNA is TGTGCGTCCAGCGCTTTCTCTGGAAACACCATATATTTT. This codes for CASSAFSGNTIYF.

The chain uses TRBV6-6 and TRBJ2-2; D is ambiguous. The CDR3 is 14 residues long. Trimming left V 6 bases short and J 3 bases short, with 11 bases between. The germline gives CDR1 MNHNY, CDR2 SVGAGI (reference sequence). CDR3 sequence: CASSLGRHTGELFF. CDR3 sequence (DNA): TGTGCCAGCAGCTTGGGCAGACACACCGGGGAGCTGTTTTTT.

The J gene is TRBJ1-6, the V gene TRBV9; 9 bases are shared with TRBD1. CDR3 size: 14 residues. Germline lookup yields CDR1 SGDLS and CDR2 YYNGEE. J lost 8 bases, V lost 4 bases, and 4 bases had no gene match. The DNA of the CDR3 is TGTGCCAGCAGCTCTAGACAGGGGGATTCACCCCTCCACTTT. Amino acid sequence: CASSSRQGDSPLHF.

The gene calls are TRBV4-1 and TRBJ2-5; D perhaps matches TRBD2 (7 bases). V was clipped by 0 bases and J by 5 bases, with 16 bases between them. Germline V gives CDR1 MGHRA, CDR2 YSYEKL. The CDR3 has 16 residues. The CDR3, as DNA: TGCGCCAGCAGCCAAGATGTGGGGGGGGCGGTTGAGACCCAGTACTTC. It encodes CASSQDVGGAVETQYF.

This chain joins TRBV25-1 and TRBJ1-3, with D maybe TRBD1 (6 bases). This CDR3 has 15 residues. With 8 bases removed from V and 1 base from J, the gap between germline ends came to 15 bases. The germline V gene encodes CDR1 MGHDK and CDR2 SYGVNS. CDR3 DNA sequence: TGTGCCAGCGAAAAACAGGGTTTTTCTGGAAACACCATATATTTT. It yields the protein CASEKQGFSGNTIYF.

This chain connects TRBV21-1 to TRBJ1-1. TRBV21-1 is a listed pseudogene. The CDR3 runs 17 residues. The CDR3 DNA sequence: TGTGCCAGCAGCAAACTCGGGTCTTCCCTTCCAAAAAACCAAGCTTTCTTT. Translating it yields CASSKLGSSLPKNQAFF.

The rearrangement links TRBV2 to TRBJ1-6; D not certain. The CDR3 sequence is 16 residues long. Germline assignment: CDR1 SNHLY and CDR2 FYNNEI. V lost 3 bases and J 3 bases, leaving 12 bases between the germline ends. CDR3: CASSDGRGFYNSPLHF. The CDR3 DNA sequence: TGTGCCAGCAGTGACGGACGGGGATTCTATAATTCACCCCTCCACTTT.

J is TRBJ2-2 and V is TRBV27, with D maybe TRBD2 (5 bases). The germline V gene encodes CDR1 MNHEY and CDR2 SMNVEV (reference sequence). The V end lost 5 bases, the J end lost 4 bases, and 14 bases lay between the germline ends. This CDR3 region has 15 residues. The CDR3 sequence: CASSRDRGFTGELFF. The CDR3 DNA follows: TGTGCCAGCAGTCGTGACCGGGGATTCACCGGGGAGCTGTTTTTT.

This clone was observed a single time. J is TRBJ2-7 and V is TRBV5-1; D may be TRBD1 (6 bases). Per the germline V gene, CDR1 is SGHRS and CDR2 is YFSETQ. This CDR3 contains 16 residues. Trimming shortened V by 0 bases and J by 5 bases, and 18 bases separated the two germline ends. The CDR3 DNA follows: TGCGCCAGCAGCTTGGCGGCTCAGGGGCTGTTCGACGAGCAGTACTTC. Encoded protein: CASSLAAQGLFDEQYF.

The rearrangement links TRBV6-5 to TRBJ1-1; 7 bases are shared with TRBD1. This CDR3 has 13 amino acids. Trimming removed 4 bases from V and 7 bases from J; junction bases left unmatched: 6. Germline V lookup: CDR1 MNHEY, CDR2 SVGAGI. CDR3 protein: CASSSGGLNEAFF. The CDR3 bases are TGTGCCAGCAGTTCAGGGGGGTTGAATGAAGCTTTCTTT.

CDR3 amino acids: CASSYSSGSREQYF. The CDR3 DNA sequence: TGTGCCAGCAGTTACTCGAGCGGGAGTCGCGAGCAGTACTTC. The chain has TRBV6-5 and TRBJ2-7; TRBD2 matches 8 bases. V was pared by 0 bases and J by 6 bases, with 4 bases of the junction left unmatched. The CDR3 runs 14 residues. Per germline, CDR1 MNHEY and CDR2 SVGAGI.

This rearrangement joins TRBV7-2 to TRBJ2-3, with D perhaps TRBD2 (7 bases). The CDR3 length is 15 residues. Germline lookup yields CDR1 SGHTA and CDR2 FQGNSA. Trimming left V 3 bases short and J 8 bases short, with 18 bases between. The CDR3 is CASSFLSERGGTQYF. Written as DNA, the CDR3 is TGTGCCAGCAGCTTTTTGTCGGAGAGGGGGGGTACGCAGTATTTT.

This chain uses TRBV29-1 with TRBJ1-6; unclear D gene. Germline V gene sequence: CDR1 SQVTM, CDR2 ANQGSEA. Trimming stripped 4 bases from V and 10 bases from J, with 14 bases between. The CDR3 totals 13 residues. The DNA of the CDR3 is TGCAGCGTTGGCCACACAGCAGACTCACCCCTCCACTTT. It codes for CSVGHTADSPLHF.

This sequence joins TRBV7-2 and TRBJ1-1, with TRBD1 matching over 7 bases. The CDR3 is 14 residues long. After removal of 2 bases from V and 4 bases from J, the junction contained 4 bases not matched to a gene. CDR1 and CDR2 from the germline V gene are SGHTA and FQGNSA. The CDR3 loop reads CASSLPDRATEAFF. The CDR3 region has the DNA TGTGCCAGCAGCTTACCTGACAGGGCCACTGAAGCTTTCTTT.